What follows describes a single TCR beta chain. This entry belongs to a study of control samples from healthy donors and cancer patients. Germline V lookup: CDR1 MNHEY, CDR2 SVGAGI. V lost 7 bases to trimming and J lost 8 bases, with 20 bases between them. There are 15 residues in the CDR3. Sequenced by immunoSEQ multiplex PCR; TCRdb stores in-frame clones only, minus some. The sample lists 150,000 to 200,000 clones; around 91% were seen once. V gene TRBV6-5 combines with J gene TRBJ1-4; perhaps TRBD1 as D (6 bases). This TCR came from a woman aged 50 to 65 in good health. Sequenced sample: blood. CDR3 protein: CASNWDAGANEKLFF. CDR3 in DNA: TGTGCCAGCAATTGGGATGCAGGGGCGAACGAAAAACTGTTTTTT.